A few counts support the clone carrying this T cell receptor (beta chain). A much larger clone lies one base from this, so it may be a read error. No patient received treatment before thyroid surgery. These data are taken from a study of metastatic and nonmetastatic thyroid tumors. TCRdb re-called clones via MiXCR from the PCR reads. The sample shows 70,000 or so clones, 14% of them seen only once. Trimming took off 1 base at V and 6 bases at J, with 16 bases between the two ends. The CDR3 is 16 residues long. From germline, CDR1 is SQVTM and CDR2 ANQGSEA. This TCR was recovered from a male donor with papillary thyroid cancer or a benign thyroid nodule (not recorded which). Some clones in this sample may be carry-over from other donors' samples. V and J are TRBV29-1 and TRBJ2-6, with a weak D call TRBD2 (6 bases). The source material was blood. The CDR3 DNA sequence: TGCAGCGTTGAAGGGGACCCTAGCGCCGTGGCCAACGTCCTGACTTTC. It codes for CSVEGDPSAVANVLTF.